These 22 T cell receptor beta chains came from one sample sequenced in a study of beta chain features in type 1 diabetes. Study results and caveats: Moderate yet significant TCRB CDR3 shortening was seen in Type 1 diabetes patients in all four CD4+ subsets.

The isolated RNA, all of it, was reverse transcribed, so expressed TCRB transcripts were what got sequenced. The assay was immunoSEQ multiplex PCR, and TCRdb's table has in-frame clones only and misses some. The sample includes under 400,000 clones, roughly 12% of them seen just once. No antigen has been identified for these receptors. Sequencing was done on a sample of naive CD4+ T cells from blood. These receptors were collected from a woman aged 18-29 years with type 1 diabetes.

This clone was picked up a small number of times. The same CDR3 also results from other DNA sequences found in this sample. The rearrangement joins TRBV18 to TRBJ2-7, with unresolved D. The CDR3 is 13 amino acids. V gave up 2 bases and J gave up 0 bases, with 5 bases separating them. CDR1 is KGHSH and CDR2 is LQKENI in the germline V gene. The DNA of the CDR3 is TGTGCCAGCTCACCAGACTCCTCCTACGAGCAGTACTTC. Its protein is CASSPDSSYEQYF.

This clone was counted only a few times. The chain combines TRBV7-9 with TRBJ1-5; tentatively, D is TRBD1 (5 bases). Germline V gene sequence: CDR1 SEHNR, CDR2 FQNEAQ (reference sequence). The CDR3 loop spans 15 amino acids. V was clipped by 4 bases and J by 6 bases, with 16 bases between them. CDR3 sequence: CASSSSGGGLQPQHF. CDR3 sequence (DNA): TGTGCCAGCAGCTCCTCCGGGGGAGGCCTTCAGCCCCAGCATTTT. Full variable domain (missing parts from reference TRBV7-9 and TRBJ1-5): DTGVSQNPRHKITKRGQNVTFRCDPISEHNRLYWYRQTLGQGPEFLTYFQNEAQLEKSRLLSDRFSAERPKGSFSTLEIQRTEQGDSAMYLCASSSSGGGLQPQHFGDGTRLSIL.

The chain employs TRBV10-3 and TRBJ2-1; TRBD2 aligns across 14 bases. CDR1 is ENHRY, CDR2 SYGVKD, per germline. The CDR3 extends over 18 amino acids. Trimming took 7 bases from V and 0 from J; bases not matched to a gene: 8. DNA of the CDR3: TGTGCCATCACCGGGACTAGCGGGGGTGGAAGCTCCTACAATGAGCAGTTCTTC. Protein product: CAITGTSGGGSSYNEQFF.

The chain has TRBV7-9 and TRBJ2-6; D is perhaps TRBD1 (5 bases). From germline, CDR1 is SEHNR and CDR2 FQNEAQ (reference sequence). The CDR3 spans 14 residues. The V gene lost 7 bases and the J gene lost 0 bases, with 7 bases spanning the gap. In DNA, the CDR3 is TGTGCCAGCAAGGGGATCTCTGGGGCCAACGTCCTGACTTTC. Its translation is CASKGISGANVLTF.

This clone turned up a few times. The CDR3 DNA reads as TGTGCCAGCAGTGTGATGACTAGCGGGGGCGGGAAGACCCAGTACTTC. This sequence encodes CASSVMTSGGGKTQYF. V gene TRBV25-1 combines with J gene TRBJ2-5; 12 bases match TRBD2. Germline assignment: CDR1 MGHDK and CDR2 SYGVNS. The CDR3 sequence is 16 residues long. Trimming cost V 4 bases and J 6 bases; bases outside gene matches: 9.

This clone was detected only a few times. The DNA for the CDR3 is TGTGCCAGCAGCTTAGGGGACAGGGGGCGAGATGAGCAGTTCTTC. As protein: CASSLGDRGRDEQFF. The gene calls are TRBV7-2 and TRBJ2-1, with 12 bases that match TRBD1. This CDR3 is 15 amino acids long. V was pared by 1 base and J by 8 bases, with 3 bases of the junction left unmatched. Germline V CDR1 and CDR2: SGHTA, FQGNSA.

This chain links TRBV7-2 with TRBJ2-7; TRBD2 is a possible D gene (6 bases). Trimming cost V 0 bases and J 6 bases, with 15 bases left between them. The CDR3 is 15 residues long. Germline values: CDR1 SGHTA, CDR2 FQGNSA. The CDR3 DNA reads TGTGCCAGCAGCTTAGCGGCTAGCGAAACGTTCGAGCAGTACTTC. Its translation: CASSLAASETFEQYF. Supplemented by reference TRBV7-2 and TRBJ2-7, the full variable domain reads GAGVSQSPSNKVTEKGKDVELRCDPISGHTALYWYRQSLGQGLEFLIYFQGNSAPDKSGLPSDRFSAERTGGSVSTLTIQRTQQEDSAVYLCASSLAASETFEQYFGPGTRLTVT.

This chain uses TRBV15 with TRBJ1-4; the match to TRBD1 covers 7 bases. CDR3 size: 16 residues. Losses at the gene ends were 0 bases for V and 7 bases for J; bases not matched to a gene: 8. Germline lookup yields CDR1 LNHNV and CDR2 YYDKDF (reference sequence). CDR3 bases: TGTGCCACCAGCAGAGATTTGGGCGACAGGGCTGAAAAACTGTTTTTT. Protein: CATSRDLGDRAEKLFF.

The chain uses TRBV13 and TRBJ2-7; TRBD2 is a possible D gene (6 bases). The V end was cut by 5 bases, the J end by 3 bases, with 17 bases between. This CDR3 is built from 15 residues. Germline lookup yields CDR1 PRHDT and CDR2 FYEKMQ (reference sequence). CDR3 sequence: CASSPVGGRDYEQYF. The CDR3 DNA reads TGTGCCAGCAGCCCCGTGGGCGGGCGGGACTACGAGCAGTACTTC.

This clone turned up a few times. The rearrangement joins TRBV12-5 to TRBJ2-1, with TRBD2 as a possible D gene (6 bases). V lost 2 bases and J lost 7, with 15 bases in between. CDR3 length: 15 amino acids. Germline CDR1 reads LGHNT; CDR2 reads FRNRAP. CDR3 DNA sequence: TGTGCTAGTGGTTTGTCAACGGGAGCTGTAAATGAGCAGTTCTTC. Its protein product is CASGLSTGAVNEQFF.

V and J are TRBV28 and TRBJ2-5; TRBD1 might be the D (8 bases). The CDR3 runs to 15 residues. Per the germline V gene, CDR1 is MDHEN and CDR2 is SYDVKM. The V gene lost 10 bases and the J gene lost 4 bases, with 22 bases spanning the gap. Here the CDR3 reads CATTPMSGTGETQYF. CDR3 nucleotides: TGTGCCACCACCCCCATGAGCGGGACAGGAGAGACCCAGTACTTC.

This clone occurred a few times. This CDR3 reads CASSETMKKLVPQYF. CDR3 nucleotides: TGTGCCAGCAGTGAAACTATGAAGAAACTAGTCCCGCAGTATTTT. This sequence joins TRBV6-4 and TRBJ2-3; maybe TRBD2 (5 bases). V was trimmed by 3 bases and J by 10 bases, leaving 20 bases between them. The CDR3 has 15 residues. Germline loops: CDR1 MRHNA, CDR2 SNTAGT.

This rearrangement joins TRBV7-2 to TRBJ2-3, with 10 bases identical to TRBD2. J gave up 5 bases and V 5 bases, and 7 bases lay outside the gene matches. Germline V lookup: CDR1 SGHTA, CDR2 FQGNSA. This CDR3 is 15 amino acids long. In nucleotides, the CDR3 is TGTGCCAGCAGCCGAGGAGCGGGAGGGAAAGATACGCAGTATTTT. Protein sequence: CASSRGAGGKDTQYF.

The sample holds a few counts of this clone. The chain recombines TRBV21-1 with TRBJ2-7; TRBD2, the D gene given by the table, was not confirmed from the DNA. TRBV21-1 is noted as a pseudogene. CDR3 size: 17 residues. The CDR3 sequence: CASSKEGGGVGTYEQYF. The CDR3 DNA is TGTGCCAGCAGCAAAGAGGGAGGGGGTGTGGGGACCTACGAGCAGTACTTC.

This clone was seen a few times. The chain uses TRBV4-3 and TRBJ2-7; 10 positions agree with TRBD2. The CDR3 is 15 amino acids. CDR1 and CDR2 from the germline V gene are LGHNA and YSLEER. J was trimmed by 4 bases and V by 6 bases; bases with no gene match: 9. In nucleotides, the CDR3 is TGCGCCAGCAGACCGCGAGCGGGAGGGCCATACGAGCAGTACTTC. It encodes CASRPRAGGPYEQYF.

This clone was counted between two and nine times. This chain joins TRBV7-2 and TRBJ1-2, with 7 bases aligning to TRBD1. Germline V gene data show CDR1 as SGHTA and CDR2 as FQGNSA. The CDR3 covers 14 residues. Trimming at V came to 7 bases and at J to 4 bases, leaving 9 bases not matched to a gene. The DNA of the CDR3 is TGTGCCAGCACGGGACAGCGATTATCCTATGGCTACACCTTC. As protein: CASTGQRLSYGYTF.

The chain carries TRBV4-1 and TRBJ2-1, with a possible D match to TRBD2 (7 bases). The CDR3 spans 16 residues. Trimming took off 1 base at V and 13 bases at J, with 23 bases between the two ends. Per germline, CDR1 MGHRA and CDR2 YSYEKL. In nucleotides, the CDR3 is TGCGCCAGCAGCCAAGTTCCCCAGGGGCGGGAGCGGTTCCAGTTCTTC. Its translation: CASSQVPQGRERFQFF.

In its sample, this clone was seen a few times. The chain has TRBV2 and TRBJ2-1; the match to TRBD2 covers 9 bases. This CDR3 contains 19 residues. Trimming cost V 7 bases and J 8 bases; bases outside gene matches: 24. The germline CDR1 and CDR2 sequences are SNHLY and FYNNEI. The CDR3 sequence: CASTRSSGGLGTSGYEQFF. As DNA, the CDR3 is TGTGCCAGCACGCGAAGTAGCGGGGGCCTCGGGACCTCGGGCTATGAGCAGTTCTTC.

The rearrangement joins TRBV18 to TRBJ1-4; TRBD1 aligns across 9 bases. V shed 3 bases, J shed 5 bases, and the junction held 4 bases outside the gene matches. This CDR3 region has 15 residues. Germline lookup yields CDR1 KGHSH and CDR2 LQKENI. The CDR3 DNA reads as TGTGCCAGCTCACCCGGGACAGGGACGAATGAAAAACTGTTTTTT. It is translated as CASSPGTGTNEKLFF.

This chain uses TRBV15 with TRBJ1-1; 7 nucleotides agree with TRBD1. The V segment lost 2 bases and the J segment 8 bases; nucleotides outside the gene matches: 8. Per the germline V gene, CDR1 is LNHNV and CDR2 is YYDKDF (reference sequence). The CDR3 spans 14 residues. The CDR3 region is CATSRPTTGEEAFF. The DNA of the CDR3 is TGTGCCACCAGCAGACCAACAACAGGGGAGGAAGCTTTCTTT.

In its sample, this clone was seen a few times. The genes are TRBV30 and TRBJ2-2; TRBD1 matches at 7 bases. Germline V CDR1 and CDR2: GTSNPN, SVGIG (reference sequence). This CDR3 region has 14 residues. Germline trimming cut 8 bases from V and 0 bases from J; bases unmatched to any gene: 6. The CDR3: CAGTGTANTGELFF. In nucleotides, the CDR3 is TGTGCCGGAACCGGGACAGCGAACACCGGGGAGCTGTTTTTT.

This clone was seen a handful of times. The chain has TRBV25-1 and TRBJ2-1; no reliable D call. Looked up from germline, CDR1 is MGHDK and CDR2 is SYGVNS. The CDR3 sequence is 13 residues long. V gave up 3 bases and J gave up 3 bases, with 6 bases separating them. In nucleotides, the CDR3 is TGTGCCAGCAGTGACGGTAGCTACAATGAGCAGTTCTTC. As protein: CASSDGSYNEQFF.